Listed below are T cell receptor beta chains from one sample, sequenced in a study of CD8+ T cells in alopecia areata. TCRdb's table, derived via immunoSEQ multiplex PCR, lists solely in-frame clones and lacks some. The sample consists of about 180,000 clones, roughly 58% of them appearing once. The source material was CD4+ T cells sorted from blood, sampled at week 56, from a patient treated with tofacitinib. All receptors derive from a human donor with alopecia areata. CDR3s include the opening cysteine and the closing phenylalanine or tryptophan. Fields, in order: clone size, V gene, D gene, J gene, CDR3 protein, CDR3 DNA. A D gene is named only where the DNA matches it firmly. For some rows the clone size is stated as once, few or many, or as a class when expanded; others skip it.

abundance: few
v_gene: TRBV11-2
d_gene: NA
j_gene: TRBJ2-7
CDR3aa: CASSSHEGSEQYF
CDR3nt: TGTGCCAGCAGCTCCCACGAGGGGAGCGAGCAGTACTTC

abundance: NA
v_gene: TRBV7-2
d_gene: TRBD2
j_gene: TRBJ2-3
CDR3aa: CASSFLAGPEYF
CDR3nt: TGTGCCAGCAGCTTCTTAGCGGGGCCGGAGTATTTT

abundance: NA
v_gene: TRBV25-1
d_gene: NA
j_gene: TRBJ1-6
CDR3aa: CASSFPVRSSYNSPLHF
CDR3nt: TGTGCCAGCAGTTTCCCCGTCCGGAGCTCCTATAATTCACCCCTCCACTTT

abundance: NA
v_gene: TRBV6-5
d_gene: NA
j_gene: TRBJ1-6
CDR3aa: CASSGGLGLMRTLHF
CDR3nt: TGTGCCAGCAGTGGGGGGCTGGGTCTGATGCGGACCCTCCACTTT

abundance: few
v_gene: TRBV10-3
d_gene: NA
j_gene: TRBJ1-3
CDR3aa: CAIRPGQNSGNTIYF
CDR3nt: TGTGCCATCAGGCCGGGACAAAACTCTGGAAACACCATATATTTT

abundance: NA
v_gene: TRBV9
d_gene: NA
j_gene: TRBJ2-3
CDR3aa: CASSVGPSPADTQYF
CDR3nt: TGTGCCAGCAGCGTAGGCCCTAGCCCCGCAGATACGCAGTATTTT

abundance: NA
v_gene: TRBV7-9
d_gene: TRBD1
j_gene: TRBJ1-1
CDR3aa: CASRGQGASTEAFF
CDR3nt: TGTGCCAGCAGGGGACAGGGTGCCAGCACTGAAGCTTTCTTT

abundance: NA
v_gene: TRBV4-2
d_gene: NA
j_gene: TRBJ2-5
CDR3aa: CASSQSGTNNQETQYF
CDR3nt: TGTGCCAGCAGCCAAAGCGGGACAAACAATCAAGAGACCCAGTACTTC

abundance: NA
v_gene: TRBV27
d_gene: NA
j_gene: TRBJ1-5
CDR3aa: CASSLEGPNSNQPQHF
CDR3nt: TGTGCCAGCAGTTTAGAGGGGCCCAATAGCAATCAGCCCCAGCATTTT

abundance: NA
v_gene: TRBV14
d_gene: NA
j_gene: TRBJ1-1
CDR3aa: CASSQDFFTEAFF
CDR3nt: TGTGCCAGCAGCCAAGATTTTTTCACTGAAGCTTTCTTT

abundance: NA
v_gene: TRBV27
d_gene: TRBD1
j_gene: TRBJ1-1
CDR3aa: CASTLFPGQGTTEAFF
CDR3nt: TGTGCCAGCACCCTTTTTCCGGGACAGGGGACCACTGAAGCTTTCTTT

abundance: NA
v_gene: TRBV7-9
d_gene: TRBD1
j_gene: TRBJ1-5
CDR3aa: CASSLEGTGGYSNQPQHF
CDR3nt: TGTGCCAGCAGCTTAGAGGGAACAGGGGGGTATAGCAATCAGCCCCAGCATTTT

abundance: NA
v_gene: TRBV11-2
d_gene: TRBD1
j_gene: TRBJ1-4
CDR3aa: CASSSRATGREKLFF
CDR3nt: TGTGCCAGCAGCTCACGAGCGACAGGGCGGGAAAAACTGTTTTTT

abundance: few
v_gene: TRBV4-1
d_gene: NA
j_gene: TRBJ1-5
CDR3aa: CASSQEIFQPQHF
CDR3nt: TGCGCCAGCAGCCAAGAGATTTTCCAGCCCCAGCATTTT

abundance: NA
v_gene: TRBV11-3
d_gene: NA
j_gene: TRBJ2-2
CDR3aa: CASSLAPQGTGELFF
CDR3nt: TGTGCCAGCAGCTTAGCTCCCCAGGGTACCGGGGAGCTGTTTTTT

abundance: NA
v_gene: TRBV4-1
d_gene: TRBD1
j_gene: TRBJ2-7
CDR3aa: CASSRTSGTGRLEQYF
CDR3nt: TGCGCCAGCAGCCGAACCAGCGGGACAGGGAGGCTCGAGCAGTACTTC

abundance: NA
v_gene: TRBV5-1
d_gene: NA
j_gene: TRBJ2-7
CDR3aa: CASSLVGSREQYF
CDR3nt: TGCGCCAGCAGCTTGGTGGGTAGTCGGGAGCAGTACTTC

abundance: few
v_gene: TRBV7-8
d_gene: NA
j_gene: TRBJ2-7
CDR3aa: CASSYLADEQYF
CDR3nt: TGTGCCAGCAGCTACCTCGCGGACGAGCAGTACTTC

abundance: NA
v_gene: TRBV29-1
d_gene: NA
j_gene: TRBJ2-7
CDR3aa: CSVGSSYEQYF
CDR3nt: TGCAGCGTTGGGTCGTCCTACGAGCAGTACTTC

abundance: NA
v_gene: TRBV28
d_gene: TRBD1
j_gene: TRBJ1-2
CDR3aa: CAIQKGAQGYTF
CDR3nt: TGTGCCATCCAAAAGGGGGCGCAGGGCTACACCTTC

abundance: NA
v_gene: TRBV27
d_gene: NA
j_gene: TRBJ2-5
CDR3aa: CASSFGKTQYF
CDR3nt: TGTGCCAGCAGTTTTGGGAAGACCCAGTACTTC

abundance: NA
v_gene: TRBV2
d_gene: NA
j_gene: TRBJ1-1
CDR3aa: CASSVGGHTEAFF
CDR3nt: TGTGCCAGCAGTGTGGGGGGGCACACTGAAGCTTTCTTT

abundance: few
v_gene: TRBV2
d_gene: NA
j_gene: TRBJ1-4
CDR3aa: CASTPSVKLFF
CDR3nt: TGTGCCAGCACCCCGAGCGTAAAACTGTTTTTT

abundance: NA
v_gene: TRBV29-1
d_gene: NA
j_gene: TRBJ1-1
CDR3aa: CSVDNWTEAFF
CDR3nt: TGCAGCGTTGATAATTGGACTGAAGCTTTCTTT

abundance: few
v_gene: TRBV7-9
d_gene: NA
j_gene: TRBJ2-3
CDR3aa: CASSPTGLSRDTQYF
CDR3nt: TGTGCCAGCAGCCCGACGGGACTCAGCAGAGATACGCAGTATTTT

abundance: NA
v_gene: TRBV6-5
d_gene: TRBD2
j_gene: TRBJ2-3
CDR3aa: CASRLGRGTDTQYF
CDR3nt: TGTGCCAGCAGGCTTGGGAGGGGCACAGATACGCAGTATTTT

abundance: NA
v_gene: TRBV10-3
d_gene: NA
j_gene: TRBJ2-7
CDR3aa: CAISEVRTGSYEQYF
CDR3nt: TGTGCCATCAGTGAAGTGAGAACAGGATCATACGAGCAGTACTTC

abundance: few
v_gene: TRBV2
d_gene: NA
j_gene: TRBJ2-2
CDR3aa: CASSVGPTGELFF
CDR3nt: TGTGCCAGCAGTGTGGGACCTACCGGGGAGCTGTTTTTT

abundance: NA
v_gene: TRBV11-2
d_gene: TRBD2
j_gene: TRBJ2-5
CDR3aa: CASSLLGSGGLETQYF
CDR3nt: TGTGCCAGCAGCTTACTGGGTAGCGGGGGGCTGGAGACCCAGTACTTC

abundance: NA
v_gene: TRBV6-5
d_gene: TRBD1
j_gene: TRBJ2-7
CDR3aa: CASSTTGTGNFEQYF
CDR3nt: TGTGCCAGCAGTACCACCGGGACAGGGAATTTCGAGCAGTACTTC

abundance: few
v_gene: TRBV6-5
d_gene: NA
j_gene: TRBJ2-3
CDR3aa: CASRETPTDTQYF
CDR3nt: TGTGCCAGCAGAGAAACCCCCACAGATACGCAGTATTTT

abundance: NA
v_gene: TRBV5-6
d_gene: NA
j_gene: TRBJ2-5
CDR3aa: CASSWMATGKETQYF
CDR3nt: TGTGCCAGCAGCTGGATGGCGACTGGGAAAGAGACCCAGTACTTC

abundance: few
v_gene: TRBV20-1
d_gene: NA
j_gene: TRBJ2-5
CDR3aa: CSVGRGETQYF
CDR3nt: TGCAGTGTAGGACGTGGAGAGACCCAGTACTTC

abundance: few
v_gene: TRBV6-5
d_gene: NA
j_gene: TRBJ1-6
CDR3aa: CASTPRDSRSSPLHF
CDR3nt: TGTGCCAGCACGCCCAGAGACTCGAGAAGTTCACCCCTCCACTTT

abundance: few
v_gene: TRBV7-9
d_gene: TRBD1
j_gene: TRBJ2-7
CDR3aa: CASRPGQTYEQYF
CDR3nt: TGTGCCAGCAGACCGGGACAGACCTACGAGCAGTACTTC

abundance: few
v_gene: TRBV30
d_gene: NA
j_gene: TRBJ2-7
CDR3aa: CAWSLAGNYEQYF
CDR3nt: TGTGCCTGGAGTCTCGCCGGGAACTACGAGCAGTACTTC

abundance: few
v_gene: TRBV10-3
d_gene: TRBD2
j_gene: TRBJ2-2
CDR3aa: CATSGGTNTGELFF
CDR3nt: TGTGCCACAAGCGGGGGGACGAACACCGGGGAGCTGTTTTTT

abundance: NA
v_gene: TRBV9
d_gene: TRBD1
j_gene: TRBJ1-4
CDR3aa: CASSVAGQSPNEKLFF
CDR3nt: TGTGCCAGCAGCGTAGCGGGACAGTCCCCTAATGAAAAACTGTTTTTT

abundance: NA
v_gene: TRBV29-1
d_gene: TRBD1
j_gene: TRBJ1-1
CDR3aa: CSVDWGQGYTEAFF
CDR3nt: TGCAGCGTTGATTGGGGACAGGGGTACACTGAAGCTTTCTTT

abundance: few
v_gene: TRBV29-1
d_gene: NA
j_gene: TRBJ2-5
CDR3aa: CSVSQAQETQYF
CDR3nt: TGCAGCGTTTCCCAGGCACAAGAGACCCAGTACTTC

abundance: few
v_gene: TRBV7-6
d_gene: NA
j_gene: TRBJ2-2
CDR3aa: CASSQRSGTGGTGELFF
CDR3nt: TGTGCCAGCAGCCAACGAAGCGGGACAGGAGGCACCGGGGAGCTGTTTTTT

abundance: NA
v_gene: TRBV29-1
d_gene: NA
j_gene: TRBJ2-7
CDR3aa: CSVEHGPEGQYF
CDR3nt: TGCAGCGTCGAGCACGGGCCCGAGGGGCAGTACTTC

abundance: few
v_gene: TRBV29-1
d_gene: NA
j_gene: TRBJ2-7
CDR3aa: CSVGAGTHGGLYEQYF
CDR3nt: TGCAGCGTTGGTGCGGGAACGCACGGGGGCCTCTACGAGCAGTACTTC

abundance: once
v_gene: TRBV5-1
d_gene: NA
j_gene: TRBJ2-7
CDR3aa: CASGNTASYEQYF
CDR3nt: TGCGCCAGCGGAAACACAGCCTCCTACGAGCAGTACTTC

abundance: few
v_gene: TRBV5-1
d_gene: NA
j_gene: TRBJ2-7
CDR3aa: CASSLAGTGNHEQYF
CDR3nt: TGCGCCAGCAGCTTGGCGGGTACGGGGAACCACGAGCAGTACTTC

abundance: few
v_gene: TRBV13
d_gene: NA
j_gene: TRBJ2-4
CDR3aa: CASSLGPFRGEHSKNIQYF
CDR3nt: TGTGCCAGCAGCTTAGGCCCTTTCAGAGGGGAACATTCCAAAAACATTCAGTACTTC

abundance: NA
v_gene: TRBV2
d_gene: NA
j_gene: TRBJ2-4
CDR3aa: CASSDGSGYWAKNIQYF
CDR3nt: TGTGCCAGCTCGGACGGAAGTGGGTATTGGGCCAAAAACATTCAGTACTTC

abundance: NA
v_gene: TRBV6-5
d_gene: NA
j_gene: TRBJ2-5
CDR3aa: CASSYSTAKETQYF
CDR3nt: TGTGCCAGCAGTTACTCCACAGCTAAAGAGACCCAGTACTTC

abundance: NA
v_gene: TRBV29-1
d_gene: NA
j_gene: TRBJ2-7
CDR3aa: CSVGQHLSYEQYF
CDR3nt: TGCAGCGTTGGACAGCACCTCTCCTACGAGCAGTACTTC

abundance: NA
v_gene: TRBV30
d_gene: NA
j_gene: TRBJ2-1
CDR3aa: CAWSVLVGNEQFF
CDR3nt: TGTGCCTGGAGTGTATTGGTGGGCAATGAGCAGTTCTTC

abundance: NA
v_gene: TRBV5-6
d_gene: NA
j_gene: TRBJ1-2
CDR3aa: CASSLPATGHLSF
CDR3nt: TGTGCCAGCAGCTTGCCGGCGACGGGACACCTTTCCTTC

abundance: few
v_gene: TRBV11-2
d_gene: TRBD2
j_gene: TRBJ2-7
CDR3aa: CASSSGGGRTRYEQYF
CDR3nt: TGTGCCAGCAGCTCGGGGGGTGGTCGAACCCGGTACGAGCAGTACTTC

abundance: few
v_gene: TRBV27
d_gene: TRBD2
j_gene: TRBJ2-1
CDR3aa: CASSVPGLAGTEQFF
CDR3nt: TGTGCCAGCAGTGTACCGGGACTAGCGGGTACGGAGCAGTTCTTC

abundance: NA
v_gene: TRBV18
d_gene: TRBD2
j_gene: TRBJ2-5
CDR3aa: CASSPPSGDGETQYF
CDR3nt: TGTGCCAGCTCACCACCTAGCGGGGATGGAGAGACCCAGTACTTC

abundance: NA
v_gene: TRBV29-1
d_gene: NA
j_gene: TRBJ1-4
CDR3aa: CSVEGGGTLEKLFF
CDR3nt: TGCAGCGTTGAAGGTGGTGGGACTCTAGAAAAACTGTTTTTT